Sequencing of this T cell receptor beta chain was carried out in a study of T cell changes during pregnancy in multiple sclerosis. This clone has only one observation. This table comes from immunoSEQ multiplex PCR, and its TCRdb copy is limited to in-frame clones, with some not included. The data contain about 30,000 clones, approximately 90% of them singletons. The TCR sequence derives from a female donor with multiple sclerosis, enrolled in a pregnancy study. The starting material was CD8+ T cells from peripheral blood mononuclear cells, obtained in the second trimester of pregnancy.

The DNA for the CDR3 is TGTGCCAGCAGCTTGGGACTGCGGGGGGGGGAGACCCAGTACTTC. Encoded protein: CASSLGLRGGETQYF. The chain links TRBV11-2 to TRBJ2-5, with TRBD2 identical over 9 bases. The CDR3 length is 15 residues. Germline lookup yields CDR1 SGHAT and CDR2 FQNNGV. Losses at the gene ends were 3 bases for V and 5 bases for J; bases not matched to a gene: 7.